This TCR beta chain was sequenced in a study of shared clonotypes between healthy human individuals. On the study more broadly: CD8 memory received one plate per donor, CD8 naive two, CD4 memory three and CD4 naive three.

The authors split each subset's genomic DNA evenly across several immunoSEQ plates. The assay was immunoSEQ multiplex PCR, and TCRdb's table has in-frame clones only and misses some. The profile shows about 2.3 million clones, 85% to 95% of them singletons. The source of this sequence is a man younger than 35 in good health. Some clones in this sample may be carry-over from other donors' samples. Sequenced: naive CD4+ T cells from PBMCs. Subset meaning: CD45RA+ positively selected.

CDR3 in amino acids: CASSSSSSGANVLTF. The CDR3 DNA reads as TGTGCCAGCTCAAGTTCCTCCTCCGGGGCCAACGTCCTGACTTTC. This chain connects TRBV18 to TRBJ2-6; D is unclear. The CDR3 runs to 15 residues. In germline, CDR1 is KGHSH, CDR2 LQKENI. The V end lost 5 bases, the J end lost 4 bases, and 12 bases lay between the germline ends.